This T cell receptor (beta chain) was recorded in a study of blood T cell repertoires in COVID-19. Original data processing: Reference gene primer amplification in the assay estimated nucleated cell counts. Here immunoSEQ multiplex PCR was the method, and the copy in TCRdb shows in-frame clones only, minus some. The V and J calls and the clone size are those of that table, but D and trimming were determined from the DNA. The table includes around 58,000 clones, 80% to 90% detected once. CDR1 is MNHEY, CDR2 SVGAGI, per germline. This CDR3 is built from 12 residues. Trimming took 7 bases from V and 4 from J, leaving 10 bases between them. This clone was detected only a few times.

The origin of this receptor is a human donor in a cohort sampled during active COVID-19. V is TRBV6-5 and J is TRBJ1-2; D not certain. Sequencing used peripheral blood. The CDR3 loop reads CASTSRSYGYTF. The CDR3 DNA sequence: TGTGCCAGCACATCCAGATCCTATGGCTACACCTTC.